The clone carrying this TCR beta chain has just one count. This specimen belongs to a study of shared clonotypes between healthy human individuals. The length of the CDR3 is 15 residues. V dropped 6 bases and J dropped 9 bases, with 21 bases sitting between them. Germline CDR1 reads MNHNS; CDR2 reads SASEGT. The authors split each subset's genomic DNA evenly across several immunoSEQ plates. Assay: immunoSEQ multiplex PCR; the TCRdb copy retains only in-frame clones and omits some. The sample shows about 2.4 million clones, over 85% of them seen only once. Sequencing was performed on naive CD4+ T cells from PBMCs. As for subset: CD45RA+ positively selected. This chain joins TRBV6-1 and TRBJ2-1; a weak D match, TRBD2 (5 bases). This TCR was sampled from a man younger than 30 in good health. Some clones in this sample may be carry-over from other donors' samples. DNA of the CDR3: TGTGCCAGCAGGAGGGTGGAAGGGTGGGTAGGTGAGCAGTTCTTC. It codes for CASRRVEGWVGEQFF.